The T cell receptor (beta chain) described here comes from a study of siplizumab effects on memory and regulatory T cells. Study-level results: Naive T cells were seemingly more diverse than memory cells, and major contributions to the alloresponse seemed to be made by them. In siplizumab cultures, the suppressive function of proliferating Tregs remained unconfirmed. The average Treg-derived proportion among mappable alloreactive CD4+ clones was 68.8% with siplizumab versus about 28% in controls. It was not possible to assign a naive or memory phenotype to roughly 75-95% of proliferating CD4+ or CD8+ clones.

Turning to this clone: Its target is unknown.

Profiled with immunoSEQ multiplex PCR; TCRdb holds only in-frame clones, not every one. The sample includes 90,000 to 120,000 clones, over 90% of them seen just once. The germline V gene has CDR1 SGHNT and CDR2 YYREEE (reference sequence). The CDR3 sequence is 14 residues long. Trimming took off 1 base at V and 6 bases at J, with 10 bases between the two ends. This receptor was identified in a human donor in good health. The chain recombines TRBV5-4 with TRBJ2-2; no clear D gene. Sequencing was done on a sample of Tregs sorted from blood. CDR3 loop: CASSLFGHPGELFF. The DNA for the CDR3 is TGTGCCAGCAGCTTGTTTGGGCATCCCGGGGAGCTGTTTTTT. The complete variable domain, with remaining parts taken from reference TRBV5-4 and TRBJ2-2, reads ETGVTQSPTHLIKTRGQQVTLRCSSQSGHNTVSWYQQALGQGPQFIFQYYREEENGRGNFPPRFSGLQFPNYSSELNVNALELDDSALYLCASSLFGHPGELFFGEGSRLTVL.